The entry below describes one T cell receptor beta chain. Which antigen it targets is not known. The sample holds no much larger clone one base away, and base qualities are not on file. The sample originates from a study of memory CD4+ T cells and cytomegalovirus serostatus (dated by TCRdb to the late 2010s). Notes on the research overall: The cohort comprised around 35 healthy Belgian adults, 9 CMV seropositive and around 24 CMV seronegative. To replicate a published TCR-based CMV serostatus classifier, the study sequenced CD4+ memory TCRbeta repertoires from a Belgian cohort whose cytomegalovirus serostatus was known.

A FACSAria II was used to sort memory CD4+ T cells, defined as single viable CD3+CD4+CD8-CD45RO+ cells. CMV serostatus was determined with a Roche Elecsys assay detecting serum IgG against CMV pp150, pp28, p38 and p52. After thawing, total CD4+ T cells were enriched by positive selection with CD4 magnetic microbeads. The samples came from a different study that was designed specifically to examine the CD4+ T cell memory repertoire. Peripheral blood mononuclear cells were isolated and cryopreserved according to standard operating procedures, and serum was stored at -80 degrees C. CD3-PerCP (BW264/56), CD4-APC (RPA-T4), CD45RO-PE (UCHT1) and CD8-Pacific Orange (3B5) antibodies were used for staining, and non-viable cells were excluded with Sytox blue. General findings and caveats noted by the study authors: CMV serostatus prediction reached a median bootstrapped AUC of nearly 0.96 with the original framework and over 0.8 with a US-trained random forest. Results were interpreted as suggesting that the CMV-associated TCR signature is largely present in the CD4+ memory repertoire. Of more than 150 previously reported CMV-associated TCRbeta sequences, 67 appeared in the CD4+ memory repertoires, each in one to five individuals. Only CD4+CD45RO+ memory cells were sequenced, unlike the original study, which covered naive and memory CD4+ and CD8+ populations. On the Belgian cohort, the classifier based on the original framework reached a median bootstrapped AUC of 0.95, with a 95% CI of 0.76-1.00.

V has 5 bases trimmed and J has 3 bases trimmed; junction bases matching no gene number 6. Via the germline V gene, CDR1 is SGHTA and CDR2 FQGTGA. Including the terminal cysteine and phenylalanine, the CDR3 comprises 16 residues. Just the 48-base CDR3 DNA is kept, in frame starting at base 1. Genomic DNA was extracted from sorted cells with the Quick-DNA Microprep Kit. TCRbeta DNA was amplified with the immunoSEQ hsTCRbeta kit following the manufacturer's protocol. An Illumina MiSeq instrument was used to sequence the TCRbeta libraries. On the authors' methods: After out-of-frame sequences were removed, 2 million to 2.5 million distinct TCRbeta sequences remained, averaging about 66,813 per individual. Each individual was scored by the count of fewer than 200 previously reported CMV-associated TCRbeta sequences and the total productive distinct TCRbeta count. A beta-binomial model was reimplemented in Python, and scikit-learn random forests with default parameters were trained on US cohort data. On the Belgian cohort, classifier performance was reported as the median AUC, along with percentile confidence intervals, across 10,000 bootstrap iterations. TCRdb holds this immuneACCESS table with in-frame rearrangements only. Some clones are missing; in checked studies, unresolved V genes explain under half, and the rest has no known cause. V, J and clone size are those of that table, while D and trimming were read from the DNA. The sample records about 46,000 clones, around four fifths of which are singletons. About 0.6% of the sample is taken by the ten largest.

Specimen: memory CD4+ T cells from blood. The sequence was obtained from an adult in good health and CMV-seronegative. This receptor chain uses TRBV7-3 and TRBJ1-5; TRBD1 matches 11 bases in the middle. The CDR3 region has the sequence CASSHGQGAYNQPQHF. The DNA sequence follows: TGTGCCAGCAGCCACGGACAGGGGGCCTACAATCAGCCCCAGCATTTT.